The 29 T cell receptor beta chains reported below all come from one sample, sequenced in a study of cytomegalovirus exposure and HLA in healthy donors. PCR was performed using 60 Vbeta and 13 Jbeta primers. The assay was immunoSEQ multiplex PCR, and TCRdb's table has in-frame clones only and misses some. The sample lists under 200,000 clones, roughly 80% occurring once. Sequencing was carried out using PBMCs. The receptors shown here come from a boy aged 5-17 years in good health and CMV-seronegative.

V usage is TRBV29-1 and J usage is TRBJ1-2; tentative D call: TRBD1 (5 bases). The CDR3 runs to 12 residues. Trimming removed 7 bases at V and 3 bases at J, with 12 bases between. Germline-derived CDR1 and CDR2 are SQVTM and ANQGSEA. The CDR3 here is CSAPGLDYGYTF. The DNA for the CDR3 is TGCAGCGCTCCGGGACTGGACTATGGCTACACCTTC.

The V gene is TRBV6-5, the J gene TRBJ2-1; the D is unclear. This CDR3 spans 16 amino acids. Germline values: CDR1 MNHEY, CDR2 SVGAGI. Trimming left V 0 bases short and J 3 bases short, with 12 bases between. CDR3 DNA: TGTGCCAGCAGTTACTCGAAACTGCATAGCTACAATGAGCAGTTCTTC. Protein: CASSYSKLHSYNEQFF.

V and J are TRBV2 and TRBJ2-1; D is unresolved. Germline lookup yields CDR1 SNHLY and CDR2 FYNNEI. The CDR3 covers 15 residues. The V and J ends lost 7 bases and 0 bases respectively, with 13 bases between them. CDR3 nucleotide sequence: TGTGCCAGCAAGCTGCTTGCGAGCTCCTACAATGAGCAGTTCTTC. This encodes CASKLLASSYNEQFF. Supplemented by reference TRBV2 and TRBJ2-1, the full variable domain reads EPEVTQTPSHQVTQMGQEVILRCVPISNHLYFYWYRQILGQKVEFLVSFYNNEISEKSEIFDDQFSVERPDGSNFTLKIRSTKLEDSAMYFCASKLLASSYNEQFFGPGTRLTVL.

This rearrangement joins TRBV27 to TRBJ2-7; perhaps TRBD1 as D (6 bases). Trimming left V 4 bases short and J 4 bases short, with 11 bases between. Per germline, CDR1 MNHEY and CDR2 SMNVEV (reference sequence). The CDR3 loop spans 13 amino acids. CDR3 region: CASSYGDKYEQYF. CDR3 DNA sequence: TGTGCCAGCAGTTACGGGGACAAATACGAGCAGTACTTC.

This sequence joins TRBV10-3 and TRBJ1-1; 8 bases line up with TRBD1. V lost 11 bases to trimming and J lost 0 bases; unmatched junction nucleotides: 11. The CDR3 is 15 residues long. In germline, CDR1 is ENHRY, CDR2 SYGVKD. This chain's CDR3 is CAARNRGSLNTEAFF. CDR3 DNA sequence: TGTGCCGCGAGAAACAGGGGGTCCTTGAACACTGAAGCTTTCTTT.

The chain is built from TRBV13 and TRBJ2-7; D is uncertain. The germline gives CDR1 PRHDT, CDR2 FYEKMQ (reference sequence). CDR3 length: 12 amino acids. Trimming pared 6 bases from V and 0 bases from J, leaving 6 bases between. CDR3 residues: CASSRSSYEQYF. In DNA form, the CDR3 reads TGTGCCAGCAGTAGGAGCTCCTACGAGCAGTACTTC.

The rearrangement links TRBV6-1 to TRBJ2-7, with 8 bases lining up with TRBD1. Germline V lookup: CDR1 MNHNS, CDR2 SASEGT. The CDR3 has 15 residues. With 5 bases clipped from V and 3 bases from J, the junction kept 9 bases outside the gene matches. In DNA, the CDR3 is TGTGCCAGCAGTCTACGGACAGGGTTAAGCTACGAGCAGTACTTC. Its protein product is CASSLRTGLSYEQYF.

The chain couples TRBV30 to TRBJ1-3; D gene uncertain. This CDR3 has 13 residues. Germline values: CDR1 GTSNPN, CDR2 SVGIG (reference sequence). Trimming took 8 bases from V and 0 from J, leaving 11 bases between them. CDR3 sequence: CARWASSGNTIYF. In nucleotides, the CDR3 is TGTGCCCGATGGGCCAGCTCTGGAAACACCATATATTTT. The whole variable domain, filled in from reference TRBV30 and TRBJ1-3, reads SQTIHQWPATLVQPVGSPLSLECTVEGTSNPNLYWYRQAAGRGLQLLFYSVGIGQISSEVPQNLSASRPQDRQFILSSKKLLLSDSGFYLCARWASSGNTIYFGEGSWLTVV.

The chain combines TRBV6-5 with TRBJ1-6; TRBD1 matches 7 bases. The junction had 9 bases not matched to a gene; V was cut back by 7 bases and J by 6 bases. The CDR3 consists of 15 residues. CDR1 and CDR2 (germline): MNHEY, SVGAGI. CDR3 residues: CASTPRGQVNSPLHF. In DNA form, the CDR3 reads TGTGCCAGCACCCCAAGAGGACAGGTTAATTCACCCCTCCACTTT.

The chain uses TRBV30 and TRBJ2-4; D is undetermined. The ends were cut back, 5 bases at V and 1 base at J, with 18 bases in the middle. This CDR3 comprises 16 residues. Germline loops: CDR1 GTSNPN, CDR2 SVGIG (reference sequence). The CDR3 region has the DNA TGTGCCTGGTCTAGGTCGTCTTCAGCCGCCAAAAACATTCAGTACTTC. Residues: CAWSRSSSAAKNIQYF.

This chain links TRBV5-4 with TRBJ2-7; TRBD1 agrees at 9 bases. The CDR3 runs 14 residues. J was trimmed by 3 bases and V by 3 bases; bases with no gene match: 4. Looked up from germline, CDR1 is SGHNT and CDR2 is YYREEE (reference sequence). The CDR3 DNA follows: TGTGCCAGCAGCTGGGGACAGGGAATCTACGAGCAGTACTTC. Its protein is CASSWGQGIYEQYF. Drawing the rest from reference TRBV5-4 and TRBJ2-7, the complete variable domain is ETGVTQSPTHLIKTRGQQVTLRCSSQSGHNTVSWYQQALGQGPQFIFQYYREEENGRGNFPPRFSGLQFPNYSSELNVNALELDDSALYLCASSWGQGIYEQYFGPGTRLTVT.

This chain's CDR3 is CAWSVNSPNEQFF. The CDR3 nucleotides are TGTGCCTGGAGTGTTAATAGCCCCAATGAGCAGTTCTTC. The rearrangement links TRBV30 to TRBJ2-1; D is uncertain. The V and J ends lost 0 bases and 6 bases respectively, with 9 bases between them. The germline V gene has CDR1 GTSNPN and CDR2 SVGIG (reference sequence). The CDR3 is made up of 13 amino acids.

The chain couples TRBV6-5 to TRBJ2-3; D remains ambiguous. Germline V gene sequence: CDR1 MNHEY, CDR2 SVGAGI. Trimming took 7 bases from V and 2 from J, leaving 10 bases between them. CDR3 length: 13 residues. CDR3 DNA sequence: TGTGCCAGCAACGCCCCTAACACAGATACGCAGTATTTT. The encoded protein is CASNAPNTDTQYF.

The CDR3 DNA is TGTGCCAGCAGCTCACCCCGCGGGACAGGGGGCTCCTACGAGCAGTACTTC. Its translation: CASSSPRGTGGSYEQYF. This chain links TRBV5-5 with TRBJ2-7, with 11 bases identical to TRBD1. This CDR3 spans 17 amino acids. The V and J ends lost 3 bases and 0 bases, in that order; junction bases with no gene match: 8. CDR1 is SGHKS, CDR2 YYEKEE, per germline (reference sequence). Full variable domain (remainder filled in from reference TRBV5-5 and TRBJ2-7): DAGVTQSPTHLIKTRGQQVTLRCSPISGHKSVSWYQQVLGQGPQFIFQYYEKEERGRGNFPDRFSARQFPNYSSELNVNALLLGDSALYLCASSSPRGTGGSYEQYFGPGTRLTVT.

The chain recombines TRBV27 with TRBJ2-3; TRBD2 matches at 7 bases. There are 16 residues in the CDR3. After removal of 4 bases from V and 3 bases from J, the junction contained 10 bases not matched to a gene. Germline CDR1 is MNHEY and CDR2 is SMNVEV (reference sequence). The CDR3 bases are TGTGCCAGCAGTTCGCACGCCCGGGGAGGGACAGATACGCAGTATTTT. Its protein product is CASSSHARGGTDTQYF.

This clone has just one count. V is TRBV5-6 and J is TRBJ1-1; D is undetermined. Germline V gene sequence: CDR1 SGHDT, CDR2 YYEEEE. Deletions cut 4 bases from V and 0 bases from J, with 10 bases between. The CDR3 loop spans 14 amino acids. In DNA, the CDR3 is TGTGCCAGCAGCCGGGAGGGCATGAACACTGAAGCTTTCTTT. Residues: CASSREGMNTEAFF.

The genes are TRBV6-1 and TRBJ2-7, with 9 bases aligning to TRBD1. The germline gives CDR1 MNHNS, CDR2 SASEGT. This CDR3 has 17 amino acids. With 3 bases clipped from V and 4 bases from J, the junction kept 13 bases outside the gene matches. CDR3 coding DNA: TGTGCCAGCAGTGACCCCGGGACAGGGTATCAGGTGTACGAGCAGTACTTC. This gives the protein CASSDPGTGYQVYEQYF.

This chain connects TRBV25-1 to TRBJ1-3; D not resolved. Trimming took 5 bases from V and 3 from J, leaving 5 bases between them. The CDR3 runs 12 residues. From germline, CDR1 is MGHDK and CDR2 SYGVNS. The CDR3 protein is CASSSGGNTIYF. CDR3 DNA sequence: TGTGCCAGCAGTTCAGGTGGAAACACCATATATTTT. Filled out from reference TRBV25-1 and TRBJ1-3, the complete variable domain reads EADIYQTPRYLVIGTGKKITLECSQTMGHDKMYWYQQDPGMELHLIHYSYGVNSTEKGDLSSESTVSRIRTEHFPLTLESARPSHTSQYLCASSSGGNTIYFGEGSWLTVV.

The chain has TRBV4-2 and TRBJ2-3; D remains unclear. CDR1 LGHNA and CDR2 YNFKEQ come from the germline V gene. Deletions cut 0 bases from V and 8 bases from J, with 12 bases between. This CDR3 is 14 amino acids long. The DNA for the CDR3 is TGTGCCAGCAGCCAAGATATGGCCACACGTACGCAGTATTTT. Protein sequence: CASSQDMATRTQYF.

The gene calls are TRBV5-1 and TRBJ2-4, with D unresolved. With 5 bases removed from V and 2 bases from J, the gap between germline ends came to 14 bases. The length of the CDR3 is 15 residues. Per germline, CDR1 SGHRS and CDR2 YFSETQ. The CDR3 reads CASSVTETTKNIQYF. In nucleotides, the CDR3 is TGCGCCAGCAGTGTTACAGAGACGACCAAAAACATTCAGTACTTC.

The CDR3 DNA reads as TGTGCCTGGAGTGCCCCAGGGGCCTATGGCTACACCTTC. Encoded protein: CAWSAPGAYGYTF. The rearrangement uses TRBV30 and TRBJ1-2; possible D gene TRBD1, 6 bases. V shed 1 base and J shed 4 bases, with 10 bases lying between them. The V gene's germline CDR1 is GTSNPN and CDR2 SVGIG (reference sequence). The CDR3 spans 13 residues.

A single count supports this clone. The gene calls are TRBV5-8 and TRBJ2-7; weak D call: TRBD1 (8 bases). The V and J ends lost 4 bases and 9 bases respectively, with 20 bases between them. The length of the CDR3 is 14 residues. The germline CDR1 and CDR2 sequences are SGHTS and YDEGEE. CDR3 in DNA: TGTGCCAGCAGCCCATGGACAGGGTGGGGGGGGCAGTACTTC. Protein product: CASSPWTGWGGQYF.

This clone was observed a few times. For the CDR3, the DNA is TGTGCCAGCACAAAACAGGGGCGGATGAACACTGAAGCTTTCTTT. It specifies CASTKQGRMNTEAFF. This sequence joins TRBV6-6 and TRBJ1-1; 7 bases match TRBD1. The J segment lost 0 bases and the V segment lost 7 bases, leaving 8 bases of the junction unmatched. The germline gives CDR1 MNHNY, CDR2 SVGAGI (reference sequence). The CDR3 contains 15 residues.

V is TRBV4-2 and J is TRBJ2-6; no firm D call. The CDR3 length is 15 residues. Germline V gives CDR1 LGHNA, CDR2 YNFKEQ. V was cut by 1 base and J by 2 bases, with 6 bases left in between. CDR3 amino acids: CASSQVLPGANVLTF. CDR3 sequence (DNA): TGTGCCAGCAGCCAAGTTCTCCCTGGGGCCAACGTCCTGACTTTC.

V and J are TRBV2 and TRBJ1-1; 8 nucleotides match TRBD1. Trimming removed 6 bases from V and 4 bases from J; junction bases left unmatched: 7. Germline V lookup: CDR1 SNHLY, CDR2 FYNNEI. This CDR3 region has 14 residues. CDR3 in DNA: TGTGCCAGCAGGCCTACAGGGGGGGGCACTGAAGCTTTCTTT. Its translation: CASRPTGGGTEAFF.

The chain recombines TRBV5-1 with TRBJ1-2; no firm D call. V was cut by 0 bases and J by 6 bases, with 12 bases left in between. This CDR3 is built from 14 residues. The germline V gene has CDR1 SGHRS and CDR2 YFSETQ. The CDR3 DNA sequence: TGCGCCAGCAGCTTGGCCGTGGGGAGGAATGGCTACACCTTC. Translation gives CASSLAVGRNGYTF.

V is TRBV11-2 and J is TRBJ2-1, with 8 bases matching TRBD1. V was clipped by 8 bases and J by 4 bases; unmatched bases: 10. Germline CDR1 reads SGHAT; CDR2 reads FQNNGV. The CDR3 spans 15 residues. CDR3 in DNA: TGTGCCAGCCTGAGTCGGGACAGGAGTTACAATGAGCAGTTCTTC. Residues: CASLSRDRSYNEQFF.

The chain joins TRBV2 to TRBJ1-1, with D possibly TRBD1 on 5 matching bases. Trimming stripped 4 bases from V and 5 bases from J, with 17 bases between. CDR1 SNHLY and CDR2 FYNNEI come from the germline V gene. The CDR3 loop spans 15 amino acids. The CDR3 reads CASSGFGQGGTEAFF. As DNA, the CDR3 is TGTGCCAGCAGTGGGTTTGGCCAGGGAGGGACTGAAGCTTTCTTT.

The V gene is TRBV4-2, the J gene TRBJ2-2; no reliable D call. The CDR3 has 16 residues. Germline V lookup: CDR1 LGHNA, CDR2 YNFKEQ. Trimming shortened V by 4 bases and J by 0 bases, and 12 bases separated the two germline ends. CDR3 nucleotide sequence: TGTGCCAGCAGCCCCCAACGGAGTACGAACACCGGGGAGCTGTTTTTT. Protein: CASSPQRSTNTGELFF.